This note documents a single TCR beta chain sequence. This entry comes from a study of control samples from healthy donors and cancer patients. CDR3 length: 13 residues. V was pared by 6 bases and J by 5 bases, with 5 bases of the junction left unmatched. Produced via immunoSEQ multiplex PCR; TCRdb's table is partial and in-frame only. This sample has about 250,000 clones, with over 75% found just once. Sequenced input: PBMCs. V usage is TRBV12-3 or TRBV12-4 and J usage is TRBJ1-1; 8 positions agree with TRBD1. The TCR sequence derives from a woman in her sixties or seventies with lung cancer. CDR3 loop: CASSPQGATEAFF. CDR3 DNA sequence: TGTGCCAGCAGCCCCCAGGGGGCTACTGAAGCTTTCTTT.